The subject of this entry is one T cell receptor (beta chain). The antigen remains unidentified. Per the germline V gene, CDR1 is SGHDN and CDR2 is FVKESK. The CDR3 extends over 14 amino acids. Deletions cut 2 bases from V and 11 bases from J, with 13 bases between. The data were taken from a study of cytomegalovirus exposure and HLA in healthy donors. Study observations and caveats: Later analysis showed most CMV-associated TCR beta chains appearing HLA-restricted.

In the PCR, 60 Vbeta and 13 Jbeta primers were used. Some clones are missing from TCRdb's copy, which holds only in-frame ones; the method was immunoSEQ multiplex PCR. Of more than 150,000 clones in the sample, 70% to 85% were seen once. V is TRBV14 and J is TRBJ1-6, with D uncertain. Sequencing was carried out using PBMCs. This TCR derives from a woman between 45 and 65 years old in good health and CMV-seropositive. This CDR3 is CASSQRSFSAPLHF. CDR3 nucleotides: TGTGCCAGCAGCCAACGGAGCTTTTCAGCACCCCTCCACTTT.